The T cell receptor beta chain described here comes from a study of OX40 agonist ivuxolimab in advanced cancers. Study in general: At doses from 0.01 to 10 mg/kg, patients were given intravenous ivuxolimab every 2 weeks. Three partial responders included one hepatocellular carcinoma patient and two cutaneous melanoma patients.

Germline CDR1 reads MDHEN; CDR2 reads SYDVKM. CDR3 length equals 15 residues. V lost 6 bases to trimming and J lost 3 bases; unmatched junction nucleotides: 3. About this clone: Its antigen is unidentified.

The method was immunoSEQ multiplex PCR; TCRdb's version includes in-frame clones alone and lacks a portion of them. The table lists tens of thousands of clones, over 80% of them singletons. Whole-study results and caveats: At doses 0.1 to 3.0 mg/kg, CD4+ and CD8+ clones expanded. Researchers report that CD8+ T cells had, on average, more expanded clones than CD4+.

The sequence was collected from an adult with an advanced solid tumor such as melanoma, head and neck, liver or kidney cancer. The chain joins TRBV28 to TRBJ2-3; 13 bases map to TRBD2. This material consisted of CD4+ or CD8+ T cells sorted from blood, taken in a trial of the OX40 agonist ivuxolimab. This CDR3 reads CASSPGLAGTDTQYF. Written as DNA, the CDR3 is TGTGCCAGCAGCCCGGGACTAGCGGGAACAGATACGCAGTATTTT.